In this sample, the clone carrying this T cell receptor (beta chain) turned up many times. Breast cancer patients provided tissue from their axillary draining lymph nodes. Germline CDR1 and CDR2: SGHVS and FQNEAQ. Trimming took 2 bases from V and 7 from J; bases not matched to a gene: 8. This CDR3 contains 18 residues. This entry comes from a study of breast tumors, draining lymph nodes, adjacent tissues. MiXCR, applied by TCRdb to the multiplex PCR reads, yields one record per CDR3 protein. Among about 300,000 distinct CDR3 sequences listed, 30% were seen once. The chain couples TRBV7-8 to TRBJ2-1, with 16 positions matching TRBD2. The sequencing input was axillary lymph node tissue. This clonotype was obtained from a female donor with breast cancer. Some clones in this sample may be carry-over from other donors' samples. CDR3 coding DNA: TGTGCCAGCAGCTTAACCCCGCCGGGACTAGCGGGAGGGAATGAGCAGTTCTTC. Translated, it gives CASSLTPPGLAGGNEQFF.